This T cell receptor (beta chain) was sequenced in a study of blood T cell repertoires in COVID-19. Participants spanned ages roughly 18 to 90 years and resided in about 24 US areas. Symptom resolution, clearance, or two negative PCRs marked donors in Cohort 3 as recovered. The repertoire was sequenced with immunoSEQ multiplex PCR; TCRdb's copy has only in-frame clones and lacks some. The sample includes about 150,000 clones, about 80% seen only once; the top ten take around 7.1%. CDR1 is LNHDA and CDR2 is SQIVND in the germline V gene (reference sequence). CDR3 length: 16 residues. Trimming took off 1 base at V and 0 bases at J, with 10 bases between the two ends.

The V and J genes are TRBV19 and TRBJ2-1, with D possibly TRBD1 on 6 matching bases. The sequence derives from a man aged 50-60 years who had recovered from COVID-19. Sequenced sample: PBMCs or T cells enriched from blood (not recorded which). The CDR3 DNA sequence: TGTGCCAGTAGTATAGCTGGGGGCGGCTCCTACAATGAGCAGTTCTTC. Encoded protein: CASSIAGGGSYNEQFF. The full variable domain, its missing parts supplied by reference TRBV19 and TRBJ2-1, is DGGITQSPKYLFRKEGQNVTLSCEQNLNHDAMYWYRQDPGQGLRLIYYSQIVNDFQKGDIAEGYSVSREKKESFPLTVTSAQKNPTAFYLCASSIAGGGSYNEQFFGPGTRLTVL.